This T cell receptor beta chain comes out of a study of blood T cells in healthy people across ages. Points on this clonotype: Antigen: not known. This may stem from a read error, because a much larger clone lies one nucleotide away.

The CDR3 extends over 17 amino acids. In germline, CDR1 is MGHRA, CDR2 YSYEKL. Study-wide findings and caveats: Per million T cells, TCR beta diversity dropped about linearly as age rose. Any conclusive comparison of naive versus antigen-experienced cells was prevented by using unsorted PBMCs. Relative to aged donors, long-lived donors carried more naive CD4+ cells and displayed higher diversity. A strong correlation between TCR beta diversity and naive T cell percentage was seen.

A second PCR, run for about 7 to 11 cycles, used a sample-barcoded 5' primer plus a J-beta primer mix. TCRdb reanalysed the 5' RACE reads using MiXCR and keeps one entry per CDR3 protein. Among roughly 640,000 distinct CDR3 sequences listed, less than 35% were seen once. The chain employs TRBV4-1 and TRBJ2-3; 9 positions match TRBD2. Input material: blood. This TCR derives from a woman aged 80 or over in good health. The CDR3 is CANSQERLAGYTDTQYF. CDR3 in DNA: TGCGCCAACAGCCAAGAGCGGCTAGCGGGGTACACAGATACGCAGTATTTT.